These 25 T cell receptor beta chains were sequenced from one sample in a study of naive and memory T cell subsets. Noted treatment: skin biopsy from PPD injection site in Mantoux-positive individual. Cells were not sorted; total RNA input targeted about 1 to 1000 ng. Reverse transcription of blood and skin TCR RNA was primed at alpha and beta constant regions. MiXCR, run by TCRdb on the UMI-ligation and nested PCR reads, gives a single entry per CDR3 protein. The profile covers 15,000 to 20,000 distinct CDR3 sequences, with less than 9.5% appearing a single time and under 7.5% taken by the ten largest. The specimen was skin, collected from a tuberculin skin test site. The receptors derive from an adult in good health.

The table lists this clonotype with a few counts. This sequence joins TRBV5-1 and TRBJ1-6; 9 nucleotides agree with TRBD1. The length of the CDR3 is 17 residues. J gave up 7 bases and V 1 base, and 9 bases lay outside the gene matches. Germline loops: CDR1 SGHRS, CDR2 YFSETQ. The CDR3 DNA is TGCGCCAGCAGCTTGTACCAACAGGGGGCAGGGAATTCACCCCTCCACTTT. It encodes CASSLYQQGAGNSPLHF.

This clonotype occurred a few times. This chain links TRBV6-1 with TRBJ2-3; 9 nucleotides align to TRBD1. Germline V gene lookup returns CDR1 MNHNS and CDR2 SASEGT. The CDR3 loop spans 16 amino acids. The V gene end was trimmed by 1 base and the J gene end by 2 bases; junction bases not matched to a gene: 4. CDR3 loop: CASSEEGQGLTDTQYF. CDR3 nucleotide sequence: TGTGCCAGCAGTGAAGAGGGACAGGGCCTCACAGATACGCAGTATTTT.

This clonotype was seen ten or more times. J is TRBJ2-7 and V is TRBV6-2 or TRBV6-3; TRBD1 matches 7 bases. The trim removed 7 bases at V and 2 bases at J, leaving 8 bases unmatched. The CDR3 runs to 14 residues. The germline V gene has CDR1 MNHEY and CDR2 SVGEGT. The CDR3 region has the DNA TGTGCCAGCAACCAGGGACAGAGAGCCTACGAGCAGTACTTC. This sequence encodes CASNQGQRAYEQYF.

Turning to this clonotype: Sequence at one end of the junction differs from germline and may be a read error. The chain uses TRBV11-2 and TRBJ2-1; 7 bases agree with TRBD2. The CDR3 has 15 amino acids. Germline loops: CDR1 SGHAT, CDR2 FQNNGV. CDR3 bases: TGTGCCAGCAGCTTAGTTGCGGGGGTTTACAATAAGCAGTTCTTC. This encodes CASSLVAGVYNKQFF.

This clonotype has only one observation. This sequence joins TRBV3-1 and TRBJ2-2; D possibly corresponds to TRBD1 (5 bases). The germline CDR1 and CDR2 sequences are LGHDT and YNNKEL (reference sequence). V was shortened by 3 bases and J by 4 bases, with 12 bases between the two germline ends. This CDR3 contains 15 residues. The CDR3 DNA reads as TGTGCCAGCAGCCATAACGACAGAGCCACCGGGGAGCTGTTTTTT. This codes for CASSHNDRATGELFF.

This clonotype is termed medium-sized. V is TRBV6-6 and J is TRBJ2-6, with 8 bases aligning to TRBD1. The length of the CDR3 is 20 residues. CDR1 and CDR2 from the germline V gene are MNHNY and SVGAGI (reference sequence). The V and J ends lost 5 bases and 0 bases, in that order; junction bases with no gene match: 15. In nucleotides, the CDR3 is TGTGCCAGCAGTCAAGCCCCTGGGACAGGATCCTACTCTGGGGCCAACGTCCTGACTTTC. Amino acid sequence: CASSQAPGTGSYSGANVLTF.

DNA of the CDR3: TGTGCCAGCAGTTATGCTGGACAGGCCCCTAACTATGGCTACACCTTC. Translation gives CASSYAGQAPNYGYTF. The chain recombines TRBV27 with TRBJ1-2; TRBD1 matches 7 bases. The germline gives CDR1 MNHEY, CDR2 SMNVEV (reference sequence). V shed 4 bases, J shed 0 bases, and the junction held 8 bases outside the gene matches. The CDR3 is 16 residues long.

At least ten counts were recorded for this clonotype. The V and J genes are TRBV9 and TRBJ2-2; perhaps TRBD1 as D (5 bases). Germline CDR1 reads SGDLS; CDR2 reads YYNGEE. V was pared by 0 bases and J by 0 bases, with 9 bases between. This CDR3 region has 16 residues. In nucleotides, the CDR3 is TGTGCCAGCAGCGTAGGGGCGACAGCGAACACCGGGGAGCTGTTTTTT. Protein: CASSVGATANTGELFF.

This clonotype was counted many times. This chain uses TRBV19 with TRBJ1-5; TRBD1 is a possible D gene (5 bases). CDR3 length: 15 amino acids. Germline lookup yields CDR1 LNHDA and CDR2 SQIVND (reference sequence). V lost 5 bases, J lost 9 bases, and 20 bases lay in between. CDR3 region: CASSPGQKGRWPQHF. In nucleotides, the CDR3 is TGTGCCAGTAGTCCCGGACAAAAGGGTCGGTGGCCCCAGCATTTT.

A few counts support this clonotype. The V gene is TRBV30, the J gene TRBJ2-1; 8 positions agree with TRBD1. The junction had 8 bases not matched to a gene; V was cut back by 3 bases and J by 7 bases. CDR3 length: 14 residues. CDR1 is GTSNPN and CDR2 is SVGIG in the germline V gene (reference sequence). The CDR3 loop is CAWRRQGAKNEQFF. CDR3 coding DNA: TGTGCCTGGAGAAGGCAGGGGGCAAAAAATGAGCAGTTCTTC.

This clonotype was counted once. A clone one base away is much larger, so this may be a read error. The chain is built from TRBV25-1 and TRBJ1-2; D not resolved. The CDR3 is 15 residues long. V was pared by 2 bases and J by 12 bases, with 22 bases between. Germline V gene sequence: CDR1 MGHDK, CDR2 SYGVNS. The CDR3: CASSEGQVVVGGDTF. The CDR3 DNA sequence: TGTGCCAGCAGTGAAGGCCAGGTTGTGGTGGGAGGCGACACCTTC.

This clonotype was found many times. The V call is TRBV21-1, the J call TRBJ2-6. TRBV21-1 is labeled a pseudogene. The CDR3 sequence is 11 residues long. CDR3: CASSKSAVLTF. In DNA, the CDR3 is TGTGCCAGCAGCAAAAGCGCCGTCCTGACTTTC.

By share of the sample, this clonotype is medium-sized (0.01 to 0.1%). The chain recombines TRBV12-5 with TRBJ2-1, with 11 bases aligning to TRBD1. This CDR3 contains 18 residues. Germline CDR1 and CDR2: LGHNT and FRNRAP. V gave up 2 bases and J gave up 7 bases; unmatched junction bases: 13. The CDR3 nucleotides are TGTGCTAGTGGTTTGATTTTAACGGGACAGGGGGAAACTAATGAGCAGTTCTTC. This encodes CASGLILTGQGETNEQFF.

This clonotype is medium-sized in the sample. This sequence joins TRBV10-3 and TRBJ2-3; the D gene is possibly TRBD2 (6 bases). V gave up 7 bases and J gave up 3 bases, with 17 bases separating them. The germline gives CDR1 ENHRY, CDR2 SYGVKD. This CDR3 region has 15 residues. The CDR3 sequence: CAIIEWRGWTDTQYF. Written as DNA, the CDR3 is TGTGCCATCATCGAATGGCGGGGTTGGACAGATACGCAGTATTTT.

V and J are TRBV9 and TRBJ2-5, with D uncertain. Germline values: CDR1 SGDLS, CDR2 YYNGEE. The CDR3 sequence is 14 residues long. Trimming pared 0 bases from V and 1 base from J, leaving 7 bases between. This CDR3 is CASSVVQVQETQYF. The CDR3 bases are TGTGCCAGCAGCGTAGTGCAGGTCCAAGAGACCCAGTACTTC.

This clonotype was counted once. The chain uses TRBV7-9 and TRBJ2-3; D might be TRBD1 (6 bases). The germline gives CDR1 SEHNR, CDR2 FQNEAQ (reference sequence). The CDR3 length is 15 residues. Trimming took 5 bases from V and 0 from J, leaving 12 bases between them. CDR3 nucleotide sequence: TGTGCCAGCAGCCCAAGACAGGCCAGCACAGATACGCAGTATTTT. This gives the protein CASSPRQASTDTQYF. The full variable domain, in which reference TRBV7-9 and TRBJ2-3 provide the parts outside the CDR3, is DTGVSQNPRHKITKRGQNVTFRCDPISEHNRLYWYRQTLGQGPEFLTYFQNEAQLEKSRLLSDRFSAERPKGSFSTLEIQRTEQGDSAMYLCASSPRQASTDTQYFGPGTRLTVL.

This chain joins TRBV12-3 or TRBV12-4 and TRBJ1-4; D gene unclear. The CDR3 contains 12 residues. Trimming pared 6 bases from V and 5 bases from J, leaving 7 bases between. The CDR3 coding sequence is TGTGCCAGCAGGCAGTCGAATGAAAAACTGTTTTTT. It codes for CASRQSNEKLFF.

In its sample, this clonotype was seen a few times. The rearrangement links TRBV7-9 to TRBJ2-7; 8 bases map to TRBD1. CDR3 size: 15 residues. The V segment lost 2 bases and the J segment 4 bases; nucleotides outside the gene matches: 7. Looked up from germline, CDR1 is SEHNR and CDR2 is FQNEAQ (reference sequence). The CDR3: CASSLFDRGEYEQYF. The CDR3 nucleotides are TGTGCCAGCAGCTTATTCGACAGGGGTGAATACGAGCAGTACTTC.

This clonotype was recorded many times. The chain links TRBV5-6 to TRBJ2-7, with 7 bases matching TRBD2. This CDR3 is 14 amino acids long. Looked up from germline, CDR1 is SGHDT and CDR2 is YYEEEE. V shed 4 bases, J shed 1 base, and the junction held 5 bases outside the gene matches. CDR3 loop: CASSPGGGSYEQYF. The DNA of the CDR3 is TGTGCCAGCAGCCCTGGCGGGGGTTCCTACGAGCAGTACTTC.

The rearrangement uses TRBV6-1 and TRBJ2-3; no definite D call. Germline CDR1 and CDR2: MNHNS and SASEGT. This CDR3 comprises 16 residues. V lost 3 bases and J 4 bases, leaving 17 bases between the germline ends. CDR3 DNA: TGTGCCAGCAGTGACTTCTGGCCAACACCGCCAGATACGCAGTATTTT. As protein: CASSDFWPTPPDTQYF.

The table lists this clonotype with many counts. At one boundary the junction diverges from the germline segment, which might be a read error. The CDR3 loop is CGGVSGNTIYF. The DNA of the CDR3 is TGCGGCGGAGTCTCTGGAAACACCATATATTTT. The gene calls are TRBV7-3 and TRBJ1-3; unclear D gene. Germline V gives CDR1 SGHTA, CDR2 FQGTGA. The CDR3 sequence is 11 residues long.

The chain links TRBV21-1 to TRBJ2-2. TRBV21-1 is marked as a pseudogene. This CDR3 contains 13 residues. CDR3 amino acids: CASRLRHTGELFF. CDR3 sequence (DNA): TGTGCCAGCAGATTGAGACACACCGGGGAGCTGTTTTTT.

This clonotype showed up many times. The chain recombines TRBV20-1 with TRBJ2-3; D ambiguous. Germline CDR1 DFQATT, CDR2 SNEGSKA (reference sequence). CDR3 size: 15 residues. V was pared by 0 bases and J by 0 bases, with 10 bases between. CDR3 in DNA: TGCAGTGCTAGAGAGCAGGAAACTAGCACAGATACGCAGTATTTT. Translation gives CSAREQETSTDTQYF.

This clonotype showed up many times. The gene calls are TRBV20-1 and TRBJ1-2; no clear D. This CDR3 has 13 residues. Germline V lookup: CDR1 DFQATT, CDR2 SNEGSKA (reference sequence). V lost 3 bases and J lost 2, with 10 bases in between. CDR3 DNA sequence: TGCAGTGCTAGTCTACAGCCGAACTATGGCTACACCTTC. Translated, it gives CSASLQPNYGYTF.

Many counts were recorded for this clonotype. The chain joins TRBV11-2 to TRBJ2-7, with 11 bases aligning to TRBD2. This CDR3 is built from 11 residues. The germline CDR1 and CDR2 sequences are SGHAT and FQNNGV. The ends lost 5 bases at V and 11 bases at J; junction bases unmatched: 2. CDR3 amino acids: CASSQGLAEYF. DNA of the CDR3: TGTGCCAGCAGCCAGGGACTAGCGGAGTACTTC.